This entry describes one T cell receptor beta chain. This entry comes from a study of identical twins. V lost 4 bases and J 3 bases, leaving 14 bases between the germline ends. The CDR3 length is 15 residues. The germline V gene encodes CDR1 SGHDT and CDR2 YYEEEE. TCRdb independently ran MiXCR on the 5' RACE reads; one entry per CDR3 protein. This table holds just over 500,000 distinct CDR3 sequences, under 25% found once. These data were likewise used in another study, on T cells expressing NK-cell markers.

Sequenced sample: CD4+ T cells sorted from blood. The clonotype comes from a woman aged 18-30 years in good health. The chain carries TRBV5-6 and TRBJ1-5; D uncertain. The CDR3 region has the DNA TGTGCCAGCAGCCTTACAGAAAGGAACAATCAGCCCCAGCATTTT. This translates into CASSLTERNNQPQHF.